The rows below give T cell receptor beta chains drawn from one sample of a study of blood T cells in healthy people across ages. TCRdb re-derived calls from the 5' RACE reads in MiXCR, one entry per CDR3 protein. The profile covers fewer than 2 million distinct CDR3 sequences, with around 40% appearing a single time and under 30% taken by the ten largest. The sample comprised blood. These receptor sequences come from a human donor in good health. Each CDR3 is given with its conserved first and last residue. Each record gives: J gene, V gene, CDR3 protein.

TRBJ2-4 | TRBV4-1 | CASSPEEVGIAKNIQYF
TRBJ2-4 | TRBV20-1 | CSAPILAKNIQYF
TRBJ2-3 | TRBV6-4 | CASSSTGTGGGDTQYF
TRBJ1-1 | TRBV29-1 | CSVEARDNTEAFF
TRBJ2-7 | TRBV27 | CASSLSRGGFAEQYF
TRBJ1-3 | TRBV20-1 | CSARGGGNTIYF
TRBJ1-2 | TRBV20-1 | CSARDQKGQPITDGYTF
TRBJ2-1 | TRBV29-1 | CSVDLVRYEQFF
TRBJ1-2 | TRBV29-1 | CSVTNPDRLSGYTF
TRBJ2-1 | TRBV9 | CASDSSGGSNEQFF
TRBJ2-3 | TRBV6-4 | CASSVSTSGTDTQYF
. | TRBV6-2/TRBV6-3 | CASHSGRGGETQYF
TRBJ1-2 | TRBV6-2/TRBV6-3 | CASSYSGQGAYTF
TRBJ1-1 | TRBV7-2 | CASSLAPVSTLKF
TRBJ2-5 | TRBV2 | CASSVALLQETQYF
TRBJ2-7 | TRBV25-1 | CASSAGDAGGNEQYF
TRBJ1-6 | TRBV7-2 | CASSFTGILYNSPLHF
TRBJ1-3 | TRBV15 | CATSRDKGAGNTIYF
TRBJ1-1 | TRBV6-5 | CASSYSIGTGAEAFF
TRBJ1-3 | TRBV7-2 | CASSLEGYNGNTIYF
TRBJ2-3 | TRBV10-3 | CAIFRGDPATDTQYF
TRBJ2-7 | TRBV12-3/TRBV12-4 | CASSSLCMTGAYEQYF
TRBJ2-1 | TRBV28 | CASTSSRIAYNEQFF
TRBJ2-1 | TRBV5-8 | CASSLVGLRYNEQFF
TRBJ2-1 | TRBV7-3 | CASSLNGNGQFF
TRBJ2-7 | TRBV4-3 | CASSQDAGQSLSYGQYF
TRBJ1-2 | TRBV19 | CASSRGEGLSGYTF
TRBJ2-1 | TRBV11-1 | CASSSRTVYNGQFF
TRBJ2-1 | TRBV20-1 | CSASRGIVSYNEQFF
TRBJ2-1 | TRBV7-2 | CASSMGLGSYNEQFF
TRBJ2-1 | TRBV4-1 | CASSPLARPDNEQFF
TRBJ2-1 | TRBV6-6 | CASQLLGLVNEQFF
TRBJ1-4 | TRBV4-3 | CASSLGTGRHDEKLFF
TRBJ1-2 | TRBV7-7 | CASSSPGHSYGYTF
TRBJ1-2 | TRBV5-1 | CASSLVPGQGDGYTF
TRBJ1-3 | TRBV12-3/TRBV12-4 | CASSPLAGTGSGNTIYF
. | TRBV7-8 | CASSPPLQGRRTQYF
TRBJ2-6 | TRBV7-9 | CASSLGGTRHSGANVLTF
TRBJ2-5 | TRBV29-1 | CSVRPGETQYF
TRBJ2-5 | TRBV20-1 | CSASIVRGQETQYF
TRBJ1-2 | TRBV20-1 | CSAIRDPNYGYTF
TRBJ1-2 | TRBV24-1 | CATSEQGQGERTDYGYTF
TRBJ1-2 | TRBV7-9 | CASRQGPYGYTF
TRBJ1-2 | TRBV4-3 | CASSQDHPGGHYGYTF
TRBJ1-2 | TRBV7-9 | CASSCGGYTF